Each of the 15 T cell receptor beta chains below was sequenced from the same sample in a study of T cell responses to AZD1222 COVID-19 vaccine. Method: immunoSEQ multiplex PCR; TCRdb's copy keeps in-frame clones and lacks some. Found here are approximately 170,000 clones, 75% to 95% of them singletons; the top ten hold 4.4%. The sample here was peripheral blood, taken on day 0 of AZD1222 vaccination. These receptors were collected from an adult in good health.

This clone was picked up a small number of times. V and J are TRBV20-1 and TRBJ2-5; D not resolved. Germline-derived CDR1 and CDR2 are DFQATT and SNEGSKA (reference sequence). V was cut by 6 bases and J by 4 bases, with 9 bases left in between. The CDR3 covers 11 residues. In DNA, the CDR3 is TGCAGTGCCGAGTCGGCAGAGACCCAGTACTTC. Protein product: CSAESAETQYF.

This clone turned up a few times. The chain couples TRBV25-1 to TRBJ2-1; a possible D gene is TRBD1 (5 bases). The V gene lost 1 base and the J gene lost 9 bases, with 13 bases spanning the gap. Looked up from germline, CDR1 is MGHDK and CDR2 is SYGVNS. This CDR3 is built from 14 residues. For the CDR3, the DNA is TGTGCCAGCAGTGAATTATGGGGCCGAGGTGAGCAGTTCTTC. Amino acid sequence: CASSELWGRGEQFF.

The CDR3 region is CASSRTVFYEQYF. DNA of the CDR3: TGTGCCAGCAGCAGGACAGTTTTCTACGAGCAGTACTTC. The chain links TRBV28 to TRBJ2-7; D perhaps matches TRBD1 (6 bases). The ends were cut back, 6 bases at V and 3 bases at J, with 12 bases in the middle. This CDR3 has 13 residues. The germline V gene has CDR1 MDHEN and CDR2 SYDVKM.

CDR3 in amino acids: CASRPRAGTEAFF. Here the CDR3 DNA reads TGTGCCAGCAGACCAAGGGCCGGCACTGAAGCTTTCTTT. V gene TRBV9 combines with J gene TRBJ1-1, with D uncertain. Trimming shortened V by 5 bases and J by 4 bases, and 12 bases separated the two germline ends. Germline V CDR1 and CDR2: SGDLS, YYNGEE. This CDR3 spans 13 amino acids.

This sequence joins TRBV18 and TRBJ1-2; the D is unclear. CDR3 length equals 14 residues. Germline V gives CDR1 KGHSH, CDR2 LQKENI. V was cut by 3 bases and J by 5 bases, with 13 bases left in between. The CDR3 sequence: CASSPGREEYGYTF. The CDR3 coding sequence is TGTGCCAGCTCACCGGGGAGGGAAGAATATGGCTACACCTTC. Supplemented by reference TRBV18 and TRBJ1-2, the full variable domain reads NAGVMQNPRHLVRRRGQEARLRCSPMKGHSHVYWYRQLPEEGLKFMVYLQKENIIDESGMPKERFSAEFPKEGPSILRIQQVVRGDSAAYFCASSPGREEYGYTFGSGTRLTVV.

The chain employs TRBV7-3 and TRBJ2-5; 16 positions match TRBD2. This CDR3 comprises 16 residues. Germline-derived CDR1 and CDR2 are SGHTA and FQGTGA. V shed 5 bases, J shed 5 bases, and the junction held 5 bases outside the gene matches. CDR3 in DNA: TGTGCCAGCAGCCCGGGACTAGCGGGAGGGGGGGAGACCCAGTACTTC. It encodes CASSPGLAGGGETQYF.

The chain has TRBV7-8 and TRBJ2-3, with 9 bases aligning to TRBD2. The V gene end was trimmed by 4 bases and the J gene end by 3 bases; junction bases not matched to a gene: 11. Germline CDR1 and CDR2: SGHVS and FQNEAQ. The CDR3 extends over 17 amino acids. The CDR3 coding sequence is TGTGCCAGCAGCTCACATCTAGCGGGGAGCATAACAGATACGCAGTATTTT. It encodes CASSSHLAGSITDTQYF.

The J gene is TRBJ1-4, the V gene TRBV2; 7 positions agree with TRBD1. With V trimmed by 2 bases and J by 0 bases, 15 bases remained unmatched. Per germline, CDR1 SNHLY and CDR2 FYNNEI. The CDR3 sequence is 20 residues long. The CDR3 nucleotides are TGTGCCAGCAGTGAATGGGGGACAGCCCTGGGTTCCGCAACTAATGAAAAACTGTTTTTT. Protein sequence: CASSEWGTALGSATNEKLFF. Based on the CDR3 plus reference TRBV2 and TRBJ1-4, the full variable domain is EPEVTQTPSHQVTQMGQEVILRCVPISNHLYFYWYRQILGQKVEFLVSFYNNEISEKSEIFDDQFSVERPDGSNFTLKIRSTKLEDSAMYFCASSEWGTALGSATNEKLFFGSGTQLSVL.

V gene TRBV30 combines with J gene TRBJ1-2, with no clear D. Germline V gene data show CDR1 as GTSNPN and CDR2 as SVGIG (reference sequence). This CDR3 spans 10 amino acids. Trimming took off 1 base at V and 8 bases at J, with 5 bases between the two ends. For the CDR3, the DNA is TGTGCCTGGAGTGGGGCCGGCTACACCTTC. It yields the protein CAWSGAGYTF.

V and J are TRBV3-1 (or the pseudogene TRBV3-2) and TRBJ1-1, with 7 nucleotides matching TRBD1. J gave up 1 base and V 5 bases, and 4 bases lay outside the gene matches. Germline lookup yields CDR1 LGHDT and CDR2 YNNKEL (reference sequence). The CDR3 length is 14 residues. CDR3 sequence: CASSVGQKNTEAFF. CDR3 sequence (DNA): TGTGCCAGCAGCGTGGGACAGAAGAACACTGAAGCTTTCTTT.

This chain connects TRBV4-1 to TRBJ2-7; 7 bases are shared with TRBD2. Trimming at V came to 0 bases and at J to 5 bases, leaving 25 bases not matched to a gene. Per the germline V gene, CDR1 is MGHRA and CDR2 is YSYEKL. This CDR3 comprises 21 residues. The CDR3 here is CASSQDVETDWTSGSKDEQYF. The CDR3 bases are TGCGCCAGCAGCCAAGATGTCGAAACAGATTGGACTAGTGGGTCTAAGGACGAGCAGTACTTC.

The CDR3, as DNA: TGTGCCAGCAGCCAGGGGGATACGCAGTATTTT. Amino acid sequence: CASSQGDTQYF. This chain connects TRBV4-2 to TRBJ2-3; D gene ambiguous. The CDR3 runs 11 residues. The germline CDR1 and CDR2 sequences are LGHNA and YNFKEQ. V was trimmed by 3 bases and J by 6 bases, leaving 4 bases between them.

V usage is TRBV5-1 and J usage is TRBJ2-5; TRBD2 matches 8 bases. The V segment lost 0 bases and the J segment 5 bases; nucleotides outside the gene matches: 3. This CDR3 has 14 amino acids. CDR1 SGHRS and CDR2 YFSETQ come from the germline V gene. Here the CDR3 DNA reads TGCGCCAGCAGCTTGGGCGGGAGGATCGAGACCCAGTACTTC. Encoded protein: CASSLGGRIETQYF.

The chain recombines TRBV25-1 with TRBJ1-1; D is undetermined. The CDR3 contains 11 residues. Germline lookup yields CDR1 MGHDK and CDR2 SYGVNS. V was pared by 6 bases and J by 1 base, with 3 bases between. In nucleotides, the CDR3 is TGTGCCAGCAGAGAGAACACTGAAGCTTTCTTT. As protein: CASRENTEAFF.

CDR3 coding DNA: TGTGCCAGCACTCAGAGGGCCGGGGAGCTGTTTTTT. Amino acids: CASTQRAGELFF. The V call is TRBV12-3 or TRBV12-4, the J call TRBJ2-2, with D possibly TRBD2 on 5 matching bases. Trimming removed 7 bases at V and 6 bases at J, with 9 bases between. This CDR3 is built from 12 residues.